The clone carrying this TCR beta chain was seen just once. As yet, its antigen is unknown. The sample comes from a study of T cell responses to AZD1222 COVID-19 vaccine. Points from the study as a whole: At baseline, seropositivity was found in only six or seven AZD1222 recipients. Unmutated regions of variants are reportedly targeted by nearly half of spike-specific TCRs. Spike-specific TCR breadth and depth rose after two AZD1222 doses.

Sequenced by immunoSEQ multiplex PCR; TCRdb stores in-frame clones only, minus some. This table holds approximately 120,000 clones, around 90% found once. Germline-derived CDR1 and CDR2 are SEHNR and FQNEAQ (reference sequence). V was cut by 5 bases and J by 7 bases, with 26 bases left in between. This CDR3 is 18 amino acids long. The chain uses TRBV7-9 and TRBJ1-4; the D gene is possibly TRBD1 (5 bases). The material was peripheral blood, obtained on day 0 of MenACWY control vaccination. The clonotype comes from an adult in good health. In nucleotides, the CDR3 is TGTGCCAGCAGCCCACGCGCACCGGGGGTCCTGGGTGGTGAAAAACTGTTTTTT. Amino acid sequence: CASSPRAPGVLGGEKLFF.